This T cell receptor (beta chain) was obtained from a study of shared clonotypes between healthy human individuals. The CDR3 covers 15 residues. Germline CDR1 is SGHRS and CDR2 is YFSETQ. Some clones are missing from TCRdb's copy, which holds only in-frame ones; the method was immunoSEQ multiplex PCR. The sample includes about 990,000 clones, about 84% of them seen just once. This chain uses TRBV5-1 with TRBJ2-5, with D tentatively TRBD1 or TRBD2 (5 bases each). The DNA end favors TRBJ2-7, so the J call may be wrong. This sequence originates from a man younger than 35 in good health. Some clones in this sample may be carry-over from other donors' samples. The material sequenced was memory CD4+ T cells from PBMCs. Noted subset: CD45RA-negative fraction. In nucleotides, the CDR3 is TGCGCCAGCAGCGGGATGACTGGGGGTGGAGACGAGCAGTACTTC. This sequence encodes CASSGMTGGGDEQYF.